Listed below are T cell receptor beta chains from one sample, sequenced in a study of T cell repertoires in cytomegalovirus infection. Using its own MiXCR run on the reads, TCRdb lists one record per CDR3 protein. The sample lists a few hundred thousand distinct CDR3 sequences, 22% occurring once. Their antigens remain unidentified. Sequencing was performed on cultured PBMCs, taken from culture after CMV antigen stimulation. These receptor sequences come from a human donor in good health (CMV status not recorded). Some clones in this sample may be carry-over from other donors' samples. The CDR3 runs from the conserved cysteine through the conserved F or W. A D gene is named only where the DNA matches it firmly. The size of a clone is reported for some rows only, either as once, few or many, or as a class for expanded clones.

D gene	V gene	J gene	CDR3 length	clone size	CDR3 protein	CDR3 DNA
.	TRBV6-5	TRBJ2-7	14	.	CASSNVGLLYEQYF	TGTGCCAGCAGCAACGTGGGACTTCTCTACGAGCAGTACTTC
TRBD1	TRBV7-9	TRBJ2-1	14	many	CASSSGQGNNEQFF	TGTGCCAGCAGCTCGGGACAGGGAAACAATGAGCAGTTCTTC
.	TRBV7-9	TRBJ1-1	15	many	CASSFGGTVNTEAFF	TGTGCCAGCAGCTTTGGCGGGACGGTGAACACTGAAGCTTTCTTT
.	TRBV28	TRBJ2-7	12	.	CATRERGYEQYF	TGTGCCACTCGGGAGCGCGGCTACGAGCAGTACTTC
TRBD1	TRBV10-3	TRBJ1-6	13	.	CAIWTGNNSPLHF	TGTGCCATCTGGACAGGGAATAATTCACCCCTCCACTTT
.	TRBV19	TRBJ1-2	15	.	CASIRSPEETYGYTF	TGTGCCAGTATTCGATCCCCTGAGGAGACCTATGGCTACACCTTC
TRBD1	TRBV30	TRBJ2-6	17	.	CAWSVDRGLSGANVLTF	TGTGCCTGGAGTGTAGACAGGGGCCTCTCTGGGGCCAACGTCCTGACTTTC
TRBD1	TRBV4-3	TRBJ2-4	16	few	CASSQAGTGDRDIQYF	TGCGCCAGCAGCCAGGCTGGGACAGGGGATCGGGACATTCAGTACTTC
.	TRBV19	TRBJ2-2	17	few	CASSVWPTGINTGELFF	TGTGCCAGTAGTGTTTGGCCAACAGGGATTAACACCGGGGAGCTGTTTTTT
.	TRBV20-1	TRBJ2-3	13	.	CSATGGRTDTQYF	TGCAGTGCCACGGGCGGCCGCACAGATACGCAGTATTTT
.	TRBV6-6	TRBJ2-1	17	.	CASTTSGQPNSYNEQFF	TGTGCCAGCACAACCAGCGGCCAGCCGAACTCCTACAATGAGCAGTTCTTC
.	TRBV2	TRBJ2-3	13	.	CASSGVGKDTQYF	TGTGCCAGCAGTGGGGTAGGGAAGGATACGCAGTATTTT
TRBD1	TRBV7-2	TRBJ1-1	15	many	CASSLRDRGLPEAFF	TGTGCCAGCAGCTTGCGGGACAGGGGGCTCCCTGAAGCTTTCTTT
.	TRBV7-2	TRBJ1-6	13	many	CASSPRPKSPLHF	TGTGCCAGCAGCCCCCGCCCAAAGTCACCCCTCCACTTT
TRBD2	TRBV12-3/TRBV12-4	TRBJ2-1	14	.	CASRTGLAVGEQFF	TGTGCCAGCAGAACGGGACTAGCGGTTGGTGAGCAGTTCTTC
.	TRBV28	TRBJ2-1	14	few	CASTTGLAGNEQFF	TGTGCCAGCACCACGGGGCTAGCAGGCAATGAGCAGTTCTTC
.	TRBV7-9	TRBJ1-6	12	.	CASSKGDSPLHF	TGTGCCAGCAGCAAGGGTGACTCACCCCTCCACTTT
.	TRBV5-1	TRBJ2-5	13	.	CASRLTGRETQYF	TGCGCCAGCAGGCTGACAGGACGGGAGACCCAGTACTTC
.	TRBV20-1	TRBJ2-1	11	.	CSALSVGEQFF	TGCAGTGCTCTCAGCGTCGGAGAGCAGTTCTTC
TRBD2	TRBV20-1	TRBJ2-3	15	.	CSASPSGLYTDTQYF	TGCAGTGCTAGCCCTAGCGGTCTTTACACAGATACGCAGTATTTT
.	TRBV6-5	TRBJ1-1	13	.	CASSVQGSAEAFF	TGTGCCAGCAGTGTACAGGGCTCGGCTGAAGCTTTCTTT
.	TRBV7-6	TRBJ2-3	13	.	CASSSSFTDTQYF	TGTGCCAGCAGCTCATCTTTCACAGATACGCAGTATTTT
TRBD2	TRBV29-1	TRBJ2-3	14	few	CSVAPGLAIDTQYF	TGCAGCGTAGCGCCGGGACTAGCTATAGATACGCAGTATTTT
.	TRBV11-2	TRBJ1-2	14	.	CASSLGLTNYGYTF	TGTGCCAGCAGCTTAGGTTTAACTAACTATGGCTACACCTTC
TRBD2	TRBV5-6	TRBJ2-1	13	few	CASSLDSGRSLFF	TGTGCCAGCAGCTTGGATAGCGGGAGGTCGCTGTTCTTC
.	TRBV7-9	TRBJ2-1	13	.	CASSGGNYNEQFF	TGTGCCAGCAGCGGCGGCAACTACAATGAGCAGTTCTTC
TRBD2	TRBV30	TRBJ2-7	14	.	CAWSTSGRPNEQYF	TGTGCCTGGAGTACTAGCGGGAGACCCAACGAGCAGTACTTC
TRBD2	TRBV7-8	TRBJ2-1	14	many	CASSVRGTSNEQFF	TGTGCCAGCAGCGTAAGAGGGACTAGCAATGAGCAGTTCTTC
TRBD2	TRBV29-1	TRBJ2-2	14	.	CSVVSGTYTGELFF	TGCAGCGTTGTGAGCGGGACCTACACCGGGGAGCTGTTTTTT
.	TRBV7-3	TRBJ1-6	12	.	CASSFASAPLHF	TGTGCCAGCAGCTTTGCTTCTGCACCCCTCCACTTT
TRBD2	TRBV6-2/TRBV6-3	TRBJ2-1	14	few	CASSWSLADNEQFF	TGTGCCAGCAGTTGGTCACTAGCGGACAATGAGCAGTTCTTC
TRBD2	TRBV7-2	TRBJ2-1	17	many	CASSLIPAAGGGNEQFF	TGTGCCAGCAGCTTAATCCCTGCGGCGGGAGGAGGGAATGAGCAGTTCTTC
.	TRBV5-4	TRBJ2-5	13	.	CAVGGAVGETQYF	TGTGCCGTGGGTGGGGCGGTGGGCGAGACCCAGTACTTC
.	TRBV7-2	TRBJ2-5	14	few	CASSPGGTQETQYF	TGTGCCAGCAGCCCGGGCGGAACCCAAGAGACCCAGTACTTC
.	TRBV6-2/TRBV6-3	TRBJ1-1	13	.	CASSYGWNTEAFF	TGTGCCAGCAGTTACGGGTGGAACACTGAAGCTTTCTTT
.	TRBV5-1	TRBJ2-1	15	few	CASNYRGDLYNEQFF	TGCGCCAGCAACTACCGAGGGGATCTCTACAATGAGCAGTTCTTC
.	TRBV7-2	TRBJ1-5	15	.	CASSLLDRTNQPQHF	TGTGCCAGCAGCTTGTTGGACAGAACCAATCAGCCCCAGCATTTT
.	TRBV7-2	TRBJ1-3	14	many	CASSRSSSGNTIYF	TGTGCCAGCAGTAGGTCCAGCTCTGGAAACACCATATATTTT
TRBD2	TRBV11-3	TRBJ2-1	17	.	CASSRAFLAGGMDEQFF	TGTGCCAGCAGCCGCGCCTTTTTAGCGGGAGGAATGGATGAGCAGTTCTTC
TRBD1	TRBV7-2	TRBJ2-3	15	many	CASSFPQGGTDTQYF	TGTGCCAGCAGCTTTCCCCAGGGGGGCACAGATACGCAGTATTTT
TRBD2	TRBV7-2	TRBJ2-1	13	many	CASREGGYNEQFF	TGTGCCAGCAGGGAGGGAGGGTATAATGAGCAGTTCTTC